The 3 T cell receptor beta chains below were found in one sample sequenced in a study of cytomegalovirus exposure and HLA in healthy donors. The PCR used 60 Vbeta and 13 Jbeta primers. Produced via immunoSEQ multiplex PCR; TCRdb's table is partial and in-frame only. The sample records some 120,000 clones, 75% being singletons. Sequenced input: PBMCs. These receptors were taken from a woman aged 40 to 50 in good health and CMV-seropositive.

The rearrangement links TRBV13 to TRBJ2-2, with 8 bases lining up with TRBD1. CDR3 length: 17 residues. Germline CDR1 PRHDT, CDR2 FYEKMQ (reference sequence). The trim removed 5 bases at V and 1 base at J, leaving 9 bases unmatched. The CDR3 reads CASSRSLGTGNTGELFF. CDR3 coding DNA: TGTGCCAGCAGCCGTAGCCTTGGGACAGGGAACACCGGGGAGCTGTTTTTT.

This clone was seen a handful of times. The J gene is TRBJ2-6, the V gene TRBV30; 7 bases line up with TRBD1. The CDR3 is made up of 16 amino acids. CDR1 is GTSNPN, CDR2 SVGIG, per germline (reference sequence). V shed 5 bases, J shed 0 bases, and the junction held 7 bases outside the gene matches. CDR3 in amino acids: CAWETGLSSGANVLTF. CDR3 sequence (DNA): TGTGCCTGGGAGACAGGGCTAAGCTCTGGGGCCAACGTCCTGACTTTC.

V is TRBV4-3 and J is TRBJ2-7; D is ambiguous. The CDR3 is 14 residues long. The V end lost 1 base, the J end lost 1 base, and 8 bases lay between the germline ends. Germline loops: CDR1 LGHNA, CDR2 YSLEER. The CDR3 region has the DNA TGCGCCAGCAGCCAAGGATGGGCTTCCTACGAGCAGTACTTC. The encoded protein is CASSQGWASYEQYF.